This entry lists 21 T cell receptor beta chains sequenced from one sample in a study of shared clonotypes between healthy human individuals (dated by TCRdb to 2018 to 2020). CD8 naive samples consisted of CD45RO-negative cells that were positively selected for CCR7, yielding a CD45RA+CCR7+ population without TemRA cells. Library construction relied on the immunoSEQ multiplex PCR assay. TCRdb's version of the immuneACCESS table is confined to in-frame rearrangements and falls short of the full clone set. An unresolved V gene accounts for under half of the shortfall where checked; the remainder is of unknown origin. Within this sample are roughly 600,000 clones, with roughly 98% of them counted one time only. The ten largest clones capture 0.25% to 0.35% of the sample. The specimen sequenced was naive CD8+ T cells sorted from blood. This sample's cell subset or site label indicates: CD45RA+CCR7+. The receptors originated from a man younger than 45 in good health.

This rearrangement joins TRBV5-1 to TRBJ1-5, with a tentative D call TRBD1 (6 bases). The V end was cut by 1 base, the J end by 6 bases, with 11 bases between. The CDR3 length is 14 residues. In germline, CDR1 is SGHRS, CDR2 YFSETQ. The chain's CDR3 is CASSLKTGGQPQHF. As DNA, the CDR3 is TGCGCCAGCAGCTTGAAGACAGGAGGTCAGCCCCAGCATTTT.

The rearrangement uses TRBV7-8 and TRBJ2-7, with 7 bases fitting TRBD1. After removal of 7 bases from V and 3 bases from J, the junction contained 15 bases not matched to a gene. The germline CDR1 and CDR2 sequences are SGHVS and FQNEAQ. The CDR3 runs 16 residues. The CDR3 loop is CASTNPAGTEIYEQYF. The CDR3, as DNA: TGTGCCAGCACCAACCCCGCCGGGACAGAGATCTACGAGCAGTACTTC.

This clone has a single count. The chain's CDR3 is CASSFFYYPGQGKYNEQFF. DNA for the CDR3: TGTGCCAGCAGTTTTTTCTACTACCCCGGACAGGGCAAATACAATGAGCAGTTCTTC. The genes are TRBV27 and TRBJ2-1; 8 nucleotides agree with TRBD1. The junction had 17 bases not matched to a gene; V was cut back by 3 bases and J by 4 bases. The germline V gene has CDR1 MNHEY and CDR2 SMNVEV (reference sequence). This CDR3 has 19 amino acids.

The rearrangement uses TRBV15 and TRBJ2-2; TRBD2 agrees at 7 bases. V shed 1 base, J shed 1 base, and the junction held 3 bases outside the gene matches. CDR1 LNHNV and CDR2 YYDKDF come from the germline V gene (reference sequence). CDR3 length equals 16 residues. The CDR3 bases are TGTGCCACCAGCAGAGTTCAGCGGGGGAACACCGGGGAGCTGTTTTTT. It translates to CATSRVQRGNTGELFF.

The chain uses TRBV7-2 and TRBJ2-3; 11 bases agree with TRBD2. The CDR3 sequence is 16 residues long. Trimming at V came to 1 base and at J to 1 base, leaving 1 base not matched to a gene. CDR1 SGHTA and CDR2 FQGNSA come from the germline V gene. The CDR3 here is CASSLELAGGTDTQYF. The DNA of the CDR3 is TGTGCCAGCAGCTTAGAACTAGCGGGGGGCACAGATACGCAGTATTTT.

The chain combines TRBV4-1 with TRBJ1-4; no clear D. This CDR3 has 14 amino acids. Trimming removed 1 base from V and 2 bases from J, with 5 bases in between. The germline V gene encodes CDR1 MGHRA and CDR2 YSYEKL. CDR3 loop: CASSQAVTNEKLFF. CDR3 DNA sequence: TGCGCCAGCAGCCAAGCGGTGACTAATGAAAAACTGTTTTTT.

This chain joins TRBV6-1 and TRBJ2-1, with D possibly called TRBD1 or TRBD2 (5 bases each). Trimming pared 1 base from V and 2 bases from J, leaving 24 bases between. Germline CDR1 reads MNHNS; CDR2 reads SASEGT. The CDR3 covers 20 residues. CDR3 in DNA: TGTGCCAGCAGTGAAGGGATTAACGGGGCCCTCGACGGCACCTACAATGAGCAGTTCTTC. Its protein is CASSEGINGALDGTYNEQFF.

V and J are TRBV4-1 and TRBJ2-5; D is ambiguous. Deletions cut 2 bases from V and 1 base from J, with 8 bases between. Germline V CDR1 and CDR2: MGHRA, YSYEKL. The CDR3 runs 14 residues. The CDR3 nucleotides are TGCGCCAGCAGCCAAATGACAAGCCAAGAGACCCAGTACTTC. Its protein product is CASSQMTSQETQYF.

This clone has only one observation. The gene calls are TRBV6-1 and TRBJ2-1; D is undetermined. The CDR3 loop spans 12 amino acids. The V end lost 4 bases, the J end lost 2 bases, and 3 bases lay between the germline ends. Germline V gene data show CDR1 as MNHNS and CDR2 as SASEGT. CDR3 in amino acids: CASSGPYNEQFF. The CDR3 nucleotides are TGTGCCAGCAGTGGGCCCTACAATGAGCAGTTCTTC.

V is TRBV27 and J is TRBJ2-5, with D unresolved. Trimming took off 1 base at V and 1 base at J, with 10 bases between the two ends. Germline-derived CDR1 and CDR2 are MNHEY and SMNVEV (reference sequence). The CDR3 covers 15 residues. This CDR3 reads CASSLFGIPQETQYF. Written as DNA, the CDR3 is TGTGCCAGCAGTTTATTCGGCATCCCCCAAGAGACCCAGTACTTC.

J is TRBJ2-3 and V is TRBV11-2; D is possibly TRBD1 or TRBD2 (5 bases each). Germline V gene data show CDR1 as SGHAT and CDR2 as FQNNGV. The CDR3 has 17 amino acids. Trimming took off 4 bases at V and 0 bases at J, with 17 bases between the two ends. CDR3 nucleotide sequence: TGTGCCAGCAGCTCGCTTTTGGGGGAGCGGAGCACAGATACGCAGTATTTT. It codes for CASSSLLGERSTDTQYF.

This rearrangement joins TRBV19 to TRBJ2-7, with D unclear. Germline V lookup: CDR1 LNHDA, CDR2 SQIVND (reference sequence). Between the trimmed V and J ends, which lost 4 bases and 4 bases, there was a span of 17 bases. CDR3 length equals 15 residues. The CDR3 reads CASSRDPRSSYEQYF. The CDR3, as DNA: TGTGCCAGTAGTAGAGACCCGCGGAGTAGTTACGAGCAGTACTTC.

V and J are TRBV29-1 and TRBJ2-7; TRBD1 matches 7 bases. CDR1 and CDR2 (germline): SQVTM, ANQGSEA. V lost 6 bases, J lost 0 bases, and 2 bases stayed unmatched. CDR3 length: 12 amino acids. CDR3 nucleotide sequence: TGCAGCGTCCAGGGGGACTCCTACGAGCAGTACTTC. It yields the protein CSVQGDSYEQYF.

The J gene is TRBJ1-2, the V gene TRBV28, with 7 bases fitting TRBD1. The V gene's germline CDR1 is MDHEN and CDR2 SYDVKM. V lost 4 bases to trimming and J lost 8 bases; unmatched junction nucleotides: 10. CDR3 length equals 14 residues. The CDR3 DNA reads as TGTGCCAGCAGTTCCCTCGGGACAGCGGACGGCTACACCTTC. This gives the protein CASSSLGTADGYTF.

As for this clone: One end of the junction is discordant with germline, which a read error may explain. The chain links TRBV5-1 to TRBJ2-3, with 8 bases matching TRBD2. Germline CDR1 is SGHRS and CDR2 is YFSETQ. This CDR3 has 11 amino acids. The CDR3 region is CASSSGLATRF. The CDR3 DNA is TGCGCCAGCAGCTCAGGACTAGCAACCCGTTTT. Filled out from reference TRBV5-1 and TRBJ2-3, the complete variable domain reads KAGVTQTPRYLIKTRGQQVTLSCSPISGHRSVSWYQQTPGQGLQFLFEYFSETQRNKGNFPGRFSGRQFSNSRSEMNVSTLELGDSALYLCASSSGLATRFGPGTRLTVL.

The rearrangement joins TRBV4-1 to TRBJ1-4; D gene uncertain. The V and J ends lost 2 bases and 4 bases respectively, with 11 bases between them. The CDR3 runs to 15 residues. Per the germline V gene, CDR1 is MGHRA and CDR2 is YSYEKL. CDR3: CASSQYGQRNEKLFF. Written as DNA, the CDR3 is TGCGCCAGCAGCCAATATGGCCAGCGTAATGAAAAACTGTTTTTT.

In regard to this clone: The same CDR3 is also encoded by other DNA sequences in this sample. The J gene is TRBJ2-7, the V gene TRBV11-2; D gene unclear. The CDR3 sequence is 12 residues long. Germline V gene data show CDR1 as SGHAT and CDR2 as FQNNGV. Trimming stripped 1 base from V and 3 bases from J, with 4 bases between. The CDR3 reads CASSLGSYEQYF. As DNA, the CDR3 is TGTGCCAGCAGCTTAGGTAGCTACGAGCAGTACTTC. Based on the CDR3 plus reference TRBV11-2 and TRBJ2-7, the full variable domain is EAGVAQSPRYKIIEKRQSVAFWCNPISGHATLYWYQQILGQGPKLLIQFQNNGVVDDSQLPKDRFSAERLKGVDSTLKIQPAKLEDSAVYLCASSLGSYEQYFGPGTRLTVT.

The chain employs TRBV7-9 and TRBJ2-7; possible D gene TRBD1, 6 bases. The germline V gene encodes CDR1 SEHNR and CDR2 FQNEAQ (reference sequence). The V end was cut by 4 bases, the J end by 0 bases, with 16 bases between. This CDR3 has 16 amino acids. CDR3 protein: CASSSDRTVSSYEQYF. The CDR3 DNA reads TGTGCCAGCAGCTCCGATCGGACAGTTAGCTCCTACGAGCAGTACTTC.

The CDR3 nucleotides are TGCAGCGTAAACCGGGACTACACAGATACGCAGTATTTT. Amino acids: CSVNRDYTDTQYF. The V call is TRBV29-1, the J call TRBJ2-3; 7 nucleotides line up with TRBD2. This CDR3 has 13 residues. Germline values: CDR1 SQVTM, CDR2 ANQGSEA. Unmatched junction bases numbered 5, after V lost 6 bases and J lost 2 bases.

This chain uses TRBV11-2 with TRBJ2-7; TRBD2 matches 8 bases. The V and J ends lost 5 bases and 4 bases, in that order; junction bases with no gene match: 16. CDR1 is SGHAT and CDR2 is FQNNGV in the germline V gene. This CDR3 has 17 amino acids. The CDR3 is CASSPASSAGGQYEQYF. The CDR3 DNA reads TGTGCCAGCAGCCCAGCTTCGTCCGCGGGAGGCCAATACGAGCAGTACTTC.

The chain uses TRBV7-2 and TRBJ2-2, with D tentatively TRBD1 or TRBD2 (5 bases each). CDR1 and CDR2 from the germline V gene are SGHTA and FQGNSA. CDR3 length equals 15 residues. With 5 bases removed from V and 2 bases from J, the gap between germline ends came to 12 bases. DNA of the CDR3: TGTGCCAGCAGCCCCGGGACCCACAACACCGGGGAGCTGTTTTTT. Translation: CASSPGTHNTGELFF.